This T cell receptor (beta chain) was found in a study of T-cell memory formation after mild COVID-19. Study overall: Largely donor-specific sequence clusters came from a couple of donors. Whole-study findings and limits: CD4+ contracting clones were found mainly in CM and EM, and CD8+ ones in EMRA. Clones contracting over day 15 to 85 were CD4/CD8 balanced, with later expanders leaning CD4+.

Of note for this clonotype: Its antigen is unidentified.

V gave up 1 base and J gave up 3 bases, with 7 bases separating them. Germline lookup yields CDR1 SGHDN and CDR2 FVKESK. CDR3 size: 13 residues. 5'RACE with constant-segment primers yielded barcoded, UMI-tagged TCR alpha and TCR beta cDNA libraries. One entry per CDR3 protein, called by TCRdb with MiXCR from the 5' RACE reads. The sample has roughly 600,000 distinct CDR3 sequences; roughly 17% are singletons. This rearrangement joins TRBV14 to TRBJ2-7; unclear D gene. The TCR originated in an adult woman who had mild COVID-19 (a few samples of this study predate the infection). Cell type and time point are not known. The sample consisted of PBMCs or a T cell subset sorted from them (not recorded which). In DNA, the CDR3 is TGTGCCAGCAGCCAAGGGAAATACTACGAGCAGTACTTC. It translates to CASSQGKYYEQYF. The full variable domain, completed using reference TRBV14 and TRBJ2-7, is EAGVTQFPSHSVIEKGQTVTLRCDPISGHDNLYWYRRVMGKEIKFLLHFVKESKQDESGMPNNRFLAERTGGTYSTLKVQPAELEDSGVYFCASSQGKYYEQYFGPGTRLTVT.